The source of this T cell receptor (beta chain) is a study of cytomegalovirus exposure and HLA in healthy donors. The study's findings and limits: Data from an earlier analysis indicated that most TCR beta V segments were productive either about 90% or about 30% of the time. Certain sequence variants were highly shared and formed a cluster, and this cluster was likely a sequencing artifact.

The V gene end was trimmed by 0 bases and the J gene end by 2 bases; junction bases not matched to a gene: 3. Germline assignment: CDR1 SNHLY and CDR2 FYNNEI. This CDR3 has 16 residues. Turning to this clone: What it binds is unknown.

The PCR ran on 60 Vbeta and 13 Jbeta primers. Profiling relied on immunoSEQ multiplex PCR, and the TCRdb table lists in-frame clones only, not all of them. The sample carries roughly 100,000 clones, about 78% recorded once. Sequencing was performed on PBMCs. The sequence was collected from a man aged 25-40 years in good health and CMV-seronegative. The chain is built from TRBV2 and TRBJ2-7; 11 bases match TRBD2. This CDR3 reads CASSEALLAGAYEQYF. The CDR3 coding sequence is TGTGCCAGCAGTGAAGCGCTACTAGCGGGAGCCTACGAGCAGTACTTC.